This T cell receptor beta chain came from a study of cytomegalovirus exposure and HLA in healthy donors. Broader study findings: Rare TCR sequences predominated, though certain public TCRs were found in many donors. One later analysis reportedly identified an Asian-associated ancestry cluster that showed fewer N-insertions than the 666-donor mean.

The CDR3 is 14 amino acids. Trimming removed 0 bases from V and 7 bases from J, with 7 bases in between. CDR1 and CDR2 from the germline V gene are LGHNA and YSLEER. Note on this clone: Its antigen is still unknown.

A multiplex PCR was run with 60 Vbeta primers and 13 Jbeta primers. The protocol was immunoSEQ multiplex PCR, while the TCRdb copy is restricted to in-frame clones and leaves out a portion. The sample lists 150,000 to 200,000 clones, more than 75% occurring once. Sequenced material: PBMCs. This receptor was taken from a man in his forties in good health and CMV-seropositive. This chain joins TRBV4-3 and TRBJ1-6; TRBD1 is a possible D gene (6 bases). The CDR3 DNA reads TGCGCCAGCAGCCAAGAAACAGGGAATTCACCCCTCCACTTT. This encodes CASSQETGNSPLHF.